Listed here are 9 T cell receptor beta chains from one sample, sequenced in a study of radiotherapy plus CTLA-4 blockade in lung cancer. The repertoire was sequenced with immunoSEQ multiplex PCR; TCRdb's copy has only in-frame clones and lacks some. The profile shows more than 25,000 clones, over 75% of them singletons. The sequencing used peripheral blood, collected from a patient treated with radiotherapy plus ipilimumab. The receptor set was obtained from a human donor with non-small cell lung cancer who had stable disease on radiotherapy plus ipilimumab.

The rearrangement uses TRBV28 and TRBJ2-1; 12 nucleotides agree with TRBD2. Trimming at V came to 7 bases and at J to 3 bases, leaving 4 bases not matched to a gene. Germline V lookup: CDR1 MDHEN, CDR2 SYDVKM. The CDR3 length is 15 residues. This chain's CDR3 is CASTPSGGGYNEQFF. As DNA, the CDR3 is TGTGCCAGCACCCCTAGCGGGGGGGGCTACAATGAGCAGTTCTTC.

The chain recombines TRBV4-1 with TRBJ2-7, with 9 nucleotides matching TRBD1. The CDR3 is 17 amino acids. Unmatched junction bases numbered 21, after V lost 6 bases and J lost 9 bases. The germline CDR1 and CDR2 sequences are MGHRA and YSYEKL. The DNA of the CDR3 is TGCGCCAGCAGTCAACCTCCGGGACAGGGAAGAGGAGTGGGGCAGTACGTC. It translates to CASSQPPGQGRGVGQYV.

V and J are TRBV10-3 and TRBJ1-2, with D maybe TRBD1 (6 bases). Germline CDR1 and CDR2: ENHRY and SYGVKD. This CDR3 region has 13 residues. Trimming removed 4 bases from V and 4 bases from J, with 10 bases in between. CDR3 in amino acids: CAISGEGGYGYTF. Written as DNA, the CDR3 is TGTGCCATCAGTGGGGAGGGGGGCTATGGCTACACCTTC.

This clone showed up just once. The chain joins TRBV2 to TRBJ1-2, with 12 bases identical to TRBD1. The CDR3 spans 13 residues. Trimming took 6 bases from V and 9 from J; bases not matched to a gene: 5. Germline V gene data show CDR1 as SNHLY and CDR2 as FYNNEI. The CDR3 is CASRGTGGASYTF. In DNA, the CDR3 is TGTGCCAGCAGGGGGACAGGGGGCGCGAGCTACACCTTC.

The chain is built from TRBV4-3 and TRBJ2-7; no firm D call. The germline CDR1 and CDR2 sequences are LGHNA and YSLEER. V was shortened by 0 bases and J by 0 bases, with 3 bases between the two germline ends. There are 13 residues in the CDR3. CDR3 residues: CASSQEVSYEQYF. CDR3 sequence (DNA): TGCGCCAGCAGCCAAGAGGTCTCCTACGAGCAGTACTTC.

The chain links TRBV4-1 to TRBJ1-3; 8 nucleotides line up with TRBD1. J was trimmed by 2 bases and V by 5 bases; bases with no gene match: 8. CDR3 length: 16 residues. CDR1 is MGHRA, CDR2 YSYEKL, per germline. CDR3 DNA: TGCGCCAGCAGCGTTACTGGACAGGGCCCTGGAAACACCATATATTTT. Protein: CASSVTGQGPGNTIYF.

The chain is built from TRBV18 and TRBJ2-7; TRBD1 matches 7 bases. The CDR3 contains 16 residues. J gave up 3 bases and V 0 bases, and 8 bases lay outside the gene matches. From germline, CDR1 is KGHSH and CDR2 LQKENI. CDR3 bases: TGTGCCAGCTCACCACCGGAAGGGGGCTGGGACTACGAGCAGTACGTC. It encodes CASSPPEGGWDYEQYV.

V is TRBV19 and J is TRBJ2-3; D assignment may be TRBD1 or TRBD2 (7 bases each). This CDR3 comprises 14 residues. Germline V lookup: CDR1 LNHDA, CDR2 SQIVND (reference sequence). The ends were cut back, 3 bases at V and 5 bases at J, with 12 bases in the middle. This CDR3 is CASSMTGRGDTQYF. CDR3 nucleotides: TGTGCCAGTAGTATGACAGGGAGGGGAGATACGCAGTATTTT.

This CDR3 is CAWRQGLFNEKLFF. CDR3 sequence (DNA): TGTGCCTGGAGACAGGGTCTTTTTAATGAAAAACTGTTTTTT. V and J are TRBV30 and TRBJ1-4, with TRBD1 as a possible D gene (6 bases). This CDR3 is 14 amino acids long. CDR1 and CDR2 (germline): GTSNPN, SVGIG (reference sequence). V lost 3 bases, J lost 4 bases, and 12 bases lay in between.